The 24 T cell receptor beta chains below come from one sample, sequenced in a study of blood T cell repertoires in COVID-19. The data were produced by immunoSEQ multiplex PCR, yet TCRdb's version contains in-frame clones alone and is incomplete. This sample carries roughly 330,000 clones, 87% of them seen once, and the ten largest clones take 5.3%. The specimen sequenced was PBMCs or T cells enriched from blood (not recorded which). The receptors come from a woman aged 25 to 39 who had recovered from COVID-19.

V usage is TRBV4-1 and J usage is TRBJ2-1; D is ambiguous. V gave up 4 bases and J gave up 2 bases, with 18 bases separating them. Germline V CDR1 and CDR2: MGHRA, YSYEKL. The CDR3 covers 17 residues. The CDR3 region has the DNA TGCGCCAGCAGCCCCCCTGAGTTAGCTATTACCTACAATGAGCAGTTCTTC. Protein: CASSPPELAITYNEQFF.

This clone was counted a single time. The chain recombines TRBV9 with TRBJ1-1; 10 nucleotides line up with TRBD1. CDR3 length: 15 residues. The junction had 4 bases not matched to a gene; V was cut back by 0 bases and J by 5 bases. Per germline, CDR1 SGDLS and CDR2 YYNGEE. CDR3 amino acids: CASSVADRGWTEAFF. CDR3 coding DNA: TGTGCCAGCAGCGTAGCGGACAGGGGGTGGACTGAAGCTTTCTTT.

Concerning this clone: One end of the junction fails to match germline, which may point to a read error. The DNA of the CDR3 is TGTGCCAGCAGGGAAGGGACAGTTAACACCGGGGAGCTGTTTTTT. Its translation: CASREGTVNTGELFF. The gene calls are TRBV2 and TRBJ2-2; TRBD1 matches at 7 bases. Germline CDR1 is SNHLY and CDR2 is FYNNEI. There are 15 residues in the CDR3.

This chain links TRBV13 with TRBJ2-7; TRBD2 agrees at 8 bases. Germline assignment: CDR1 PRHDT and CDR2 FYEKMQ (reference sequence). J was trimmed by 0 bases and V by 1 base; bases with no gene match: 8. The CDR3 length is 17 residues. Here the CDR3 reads CASSLERAGASSYEQYF. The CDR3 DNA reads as TGTGCCAGCAGCTTAGAGCGAGCGGGGGCCTCCTCCTACGAGCAGTACTTC.

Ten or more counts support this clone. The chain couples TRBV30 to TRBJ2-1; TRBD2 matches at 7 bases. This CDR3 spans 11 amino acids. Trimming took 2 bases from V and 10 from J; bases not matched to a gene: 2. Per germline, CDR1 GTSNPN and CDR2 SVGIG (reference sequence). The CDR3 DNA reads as TGTGCCTGGAGTTGGGAGGGCGAGCAGTTCTTC. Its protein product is CAWSWEGEQFF.

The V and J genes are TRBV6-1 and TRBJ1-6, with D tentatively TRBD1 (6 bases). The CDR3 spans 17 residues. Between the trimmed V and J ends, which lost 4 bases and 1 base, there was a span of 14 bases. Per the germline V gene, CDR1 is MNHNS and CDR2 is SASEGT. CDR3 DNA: TGTGCCAGCAGTGGACAGGCCTTTAGGTCCTATAATTCACCCCTCCACTTT. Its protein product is CASSGQAFRSYNSPLHF.

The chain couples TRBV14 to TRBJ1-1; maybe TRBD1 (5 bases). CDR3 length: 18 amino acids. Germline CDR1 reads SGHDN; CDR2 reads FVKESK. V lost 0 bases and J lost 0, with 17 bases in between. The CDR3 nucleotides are TGTGCCAGCAGCCAAGAGGGAGCGGGACTAGGGGTGAACACTGAAGCTTTCTTT. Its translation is CASSQEGAGLGVNTEAFF.

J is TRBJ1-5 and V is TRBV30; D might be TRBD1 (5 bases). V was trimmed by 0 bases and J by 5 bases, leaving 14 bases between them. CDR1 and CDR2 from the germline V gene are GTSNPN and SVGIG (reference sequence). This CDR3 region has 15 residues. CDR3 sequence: CAWSVGGAGDQPQHF. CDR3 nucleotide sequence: TGTGCCTGGAGTGTTGGTGGGGCAGGCGATCAGCCCCAGCATTTT.

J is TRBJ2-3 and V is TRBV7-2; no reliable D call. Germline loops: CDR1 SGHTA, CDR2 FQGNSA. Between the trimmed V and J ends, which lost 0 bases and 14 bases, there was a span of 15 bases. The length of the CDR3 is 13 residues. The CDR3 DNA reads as TGTGCCAGCAGCTTAGCCCGGGTTTTTCAGTCGTATTTT. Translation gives CASSLARVFQSYF.

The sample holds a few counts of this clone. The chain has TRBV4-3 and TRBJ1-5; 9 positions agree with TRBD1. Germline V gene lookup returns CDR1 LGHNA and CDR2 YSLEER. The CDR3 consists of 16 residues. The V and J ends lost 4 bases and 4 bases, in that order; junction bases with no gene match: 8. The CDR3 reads CASSPDRGPYNQPQHF. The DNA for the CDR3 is TGCGCCAGCAGCCCGGACAGGGGTCCTTATAATCAGCCCCAGCATTTT.

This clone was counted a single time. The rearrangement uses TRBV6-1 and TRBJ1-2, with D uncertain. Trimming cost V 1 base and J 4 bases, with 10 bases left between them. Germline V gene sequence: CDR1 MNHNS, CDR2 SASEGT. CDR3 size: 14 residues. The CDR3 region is CASSEGAVAYGYTF. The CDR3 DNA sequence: TGTGCCAGCAGTGAAGGGGCAGTCGCCTATGGCTACACCTTC.

The CDR3 DNA sequence: TGCGCCAGCAGCCGGGACAGGTTTAGCGCCGGGGAGCTGTTTTTT. Its translation: CASSRDRFSAGELFF. This rearrangement joins TRBV4-3 to TRBJ2-2, with TRBD1 matching over 8 bases. This CDR3 is built from 15 residues. J lost 6 bases, V lost 4 bases, and 7 bases had no gene match. From germline, CDR1 is LGHNA and CDR2 YSLEER.

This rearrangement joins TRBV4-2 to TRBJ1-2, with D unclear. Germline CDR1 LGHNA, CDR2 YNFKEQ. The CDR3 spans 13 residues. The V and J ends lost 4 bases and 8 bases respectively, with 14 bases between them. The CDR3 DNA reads TGTGCCAGCAGCCCGTCAGGAATTGCGGGCTACACCTTC. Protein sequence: CASSPSGIAGYTF.

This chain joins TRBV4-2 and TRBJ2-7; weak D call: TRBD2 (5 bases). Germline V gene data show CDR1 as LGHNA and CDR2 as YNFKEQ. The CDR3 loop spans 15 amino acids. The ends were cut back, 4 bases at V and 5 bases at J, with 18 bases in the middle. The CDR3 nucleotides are TGTGCCAGCAGCCCTCGACTCGGAGAGGGTCACGAGCAGTACTTC. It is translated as CASSPRLGEGHEQYF.

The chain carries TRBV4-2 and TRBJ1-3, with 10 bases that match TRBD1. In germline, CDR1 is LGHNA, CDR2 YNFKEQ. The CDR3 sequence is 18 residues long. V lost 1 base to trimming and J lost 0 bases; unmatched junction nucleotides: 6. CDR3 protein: CASSQVAGQGFSGNTIYF. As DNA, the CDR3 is TGTGCCAGCAGCCAAGTAGCGGGACAGGGGTTCTCTGGAAACACCATATATTTT.

The DNA of the CDR3 is TGTGCCAGCAGTTTGGGGGGACGTTCCTACGAGCAGTACTTC. This sequence encodes CASSLGGRSYEQYF. This chain links TRBV6-5 with TRBJ2-7, with a possible D match to TRBD2 (6 bases). Trimming took off 4 bases at V and 1 base at J, with 11 bases between the two ends. Germline CDR1 reads MNHEY; CDR2 reads SVGAGI. The CDR3 sequence is 14 residues long.

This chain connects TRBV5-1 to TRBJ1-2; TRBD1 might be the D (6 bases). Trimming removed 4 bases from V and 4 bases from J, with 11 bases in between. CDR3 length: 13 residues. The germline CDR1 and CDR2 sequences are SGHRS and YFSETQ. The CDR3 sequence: CASSGMDSYGYTF. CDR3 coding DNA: TGCGCCAGCAGCGGGATGGACAGCTATGGCTACACCTTC.

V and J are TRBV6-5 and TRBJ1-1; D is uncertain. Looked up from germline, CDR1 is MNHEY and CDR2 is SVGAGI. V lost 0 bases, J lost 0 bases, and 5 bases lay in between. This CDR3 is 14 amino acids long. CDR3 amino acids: CASSYSTVNTEAFF. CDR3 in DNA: TGTGCCAGCAGTTACTCTACAGTGAACACTGAAGCTTTCTTT.

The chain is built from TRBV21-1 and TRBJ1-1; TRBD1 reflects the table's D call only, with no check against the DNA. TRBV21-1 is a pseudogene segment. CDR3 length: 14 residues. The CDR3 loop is CASIPPWAHTEAFF. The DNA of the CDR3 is TGTGCCAGCATCCCCCCTTGGGCGCACACTGAAGCTTTCTTT.

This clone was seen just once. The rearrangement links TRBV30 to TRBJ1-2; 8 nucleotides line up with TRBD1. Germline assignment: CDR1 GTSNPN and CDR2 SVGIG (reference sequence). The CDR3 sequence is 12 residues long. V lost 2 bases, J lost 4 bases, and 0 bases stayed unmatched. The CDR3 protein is CAWSTGGYGYTF. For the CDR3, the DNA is TGTGCCTGGAGTACAGGGGGCTATGGCTACACCTTC.

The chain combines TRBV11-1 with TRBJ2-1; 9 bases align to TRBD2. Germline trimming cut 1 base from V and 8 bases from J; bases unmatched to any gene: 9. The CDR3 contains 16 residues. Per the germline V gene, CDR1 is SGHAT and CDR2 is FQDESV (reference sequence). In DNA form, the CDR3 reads TGTGCCAGCAGCTTAGTGGCGGGGGGGCCGTTAGATGAGCAGTTCTTC. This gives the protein CASSLVAGGPLDEQFF.

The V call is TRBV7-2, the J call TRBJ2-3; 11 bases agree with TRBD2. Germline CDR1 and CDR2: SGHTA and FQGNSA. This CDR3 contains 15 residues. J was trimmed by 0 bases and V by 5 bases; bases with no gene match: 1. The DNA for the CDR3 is TGTGCCAGCAGCAGGACTAGCGGGAGCACAGATACGCAGTATTTT. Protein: CASSRTSGSTDTQYF.

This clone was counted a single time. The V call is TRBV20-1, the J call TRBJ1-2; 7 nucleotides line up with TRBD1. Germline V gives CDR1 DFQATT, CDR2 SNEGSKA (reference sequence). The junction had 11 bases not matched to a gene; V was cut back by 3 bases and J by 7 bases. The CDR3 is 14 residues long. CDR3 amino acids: CSASGNRGTGGYTF. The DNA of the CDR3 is TGCAGTGCTAGTGGGAACAGGGGTACCGGTGGCTACACCTTC.

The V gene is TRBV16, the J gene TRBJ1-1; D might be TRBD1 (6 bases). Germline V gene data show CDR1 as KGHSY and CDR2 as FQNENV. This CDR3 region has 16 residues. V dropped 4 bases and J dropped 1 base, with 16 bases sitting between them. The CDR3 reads CASSLTIGGTNTEAFF. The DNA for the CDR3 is TGTGCCAGCAGCCTGACCATAGGGGGAACGAACACTGAAGCTTTCTTT. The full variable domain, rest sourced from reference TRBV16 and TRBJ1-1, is GEEVAQTPKHLVRGEGQKAKLYCAPIKGHSYVFWYQQVLKNEFKFLISFQNENVFDETGMPKERFSAKCLPNSPCSLEIQATKLEDSAVYFCASSLTIGGTNTEAFFGQGTRLTVV.